A single T cell receptor beta chain is shown here with its context. Its antigen remains unknown. This record comes from a study of PD-L1 blockade in urothelial cancer. Study-wide background: Of prior chemotherapy regimens, patients had received between 0 and 3. Once treatment had started, blood was analyzed at 3 weeks (second dose) and again at 6 weeks. Blood gave a median roughly 150,000 T cells. Study observations and caveats: For durable-benefit patients, tumor-associated blood clones expanded more at 3 weeks.

V lost 3 bases, J lost 0 bases, and 4 bases stayed unmatched. CDR1 is SGHDT, CDR2 YYEEEE, per germline. The CDR3 loop spans 16 amino acids. Described time point: peripheral blood 6 weeks after treatment start. TCRdb keeps only in-frame clones here, not all; method: immunoSEQ multiplex PCR. Of approximately 50,000 clones in the sample, 88% were seen once. The TCR comes from a man in his sixties with urothelial cancer. Source: PBMCs, taken around atezolizumab (anti-PD-L1) treatment. The chain combines TRBV5-6 with TRBJ2-2; TRBD1 matches at 8 bases. The CDR3 bases are TGTGCCAGCAGCTCCGGGACAGGAGCGAACACCGGGGAGCTGTTTTTT. Its translation: CASSSGTGANTGELFF.